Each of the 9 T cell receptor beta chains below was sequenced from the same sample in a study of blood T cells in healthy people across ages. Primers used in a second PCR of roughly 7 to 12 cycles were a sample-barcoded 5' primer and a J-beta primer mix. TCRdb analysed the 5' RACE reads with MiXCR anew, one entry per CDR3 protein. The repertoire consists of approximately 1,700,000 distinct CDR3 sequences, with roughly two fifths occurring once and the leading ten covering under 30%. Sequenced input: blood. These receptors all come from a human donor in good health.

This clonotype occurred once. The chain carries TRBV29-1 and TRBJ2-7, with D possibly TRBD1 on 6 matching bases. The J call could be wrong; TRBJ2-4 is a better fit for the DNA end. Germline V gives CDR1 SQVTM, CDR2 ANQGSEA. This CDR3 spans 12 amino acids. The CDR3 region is CSVGTEENIQYF. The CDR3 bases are TGCAGCGTTGGGACAGAGGAAAACATTCAGTACTTC.

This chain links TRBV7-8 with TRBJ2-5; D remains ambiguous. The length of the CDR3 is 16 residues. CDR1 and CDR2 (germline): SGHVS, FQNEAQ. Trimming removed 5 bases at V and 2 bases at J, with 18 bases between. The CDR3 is CASSGVGRILQETQYF. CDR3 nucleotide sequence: TGTGCCAGCAGCGGGGTTGGGCGGATCCTTCAAGAGACCCAGTACTTC.

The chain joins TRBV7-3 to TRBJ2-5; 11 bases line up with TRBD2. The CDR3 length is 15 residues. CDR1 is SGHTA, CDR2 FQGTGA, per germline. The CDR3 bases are TGTGTCGGCAGTTTTAGCGGGGGGGGCCAAGAGACCCAGTACTTC. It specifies CVGSFSGGGQETQYF.

The CDR3 DNA is TGTGCCACCAGCAGCGCCCGCGGGTCCTACGAGCAGTACTTC. This encodes CATSSARGSYEQYF. V gene TRBV15 combines with J gene TRBJ2-7; tentative D call: TRBD2 (5 bases). The germline V and J ends were trimmed by 3 bases and 1 base, with 10 bases remaining between them. The CDR3 length is 14 residues. Germline lookup yields CDR1 LNHNV and CDR2 YYDKDF (reference sequence). Drawing the rest from reference TRBV15 and TRBJ2-7, the complete variable domain is DAMVIQNPRYQVTQFGKPVTLSCSQTLNHNVMYWYQQKSSQAPKLLFHYYDKDFNNEADTPDNFQSRRPNTSFCFLDIRSPGLGDTAMYLCATSSARGSYEQYFGPGTRLTVT.

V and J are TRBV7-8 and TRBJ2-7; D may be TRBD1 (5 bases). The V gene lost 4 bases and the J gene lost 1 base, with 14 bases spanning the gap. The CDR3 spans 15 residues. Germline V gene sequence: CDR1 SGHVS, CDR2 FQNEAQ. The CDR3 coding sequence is TGTGCCAGCAGCTCAAACAGGTTTTATTCCTACGAGCAGTACTTC. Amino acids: CASSSNRFYSYEQYF.

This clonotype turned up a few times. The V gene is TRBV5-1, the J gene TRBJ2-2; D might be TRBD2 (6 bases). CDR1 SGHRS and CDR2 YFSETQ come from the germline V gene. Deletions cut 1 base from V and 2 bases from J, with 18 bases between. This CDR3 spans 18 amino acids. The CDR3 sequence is CASSLFPRRATNTGELFF. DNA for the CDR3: TGCGCCAGCAGCTTGTTTCCACGGAGGGCTACTAACACCGGGGAGCTGTTTTTT.

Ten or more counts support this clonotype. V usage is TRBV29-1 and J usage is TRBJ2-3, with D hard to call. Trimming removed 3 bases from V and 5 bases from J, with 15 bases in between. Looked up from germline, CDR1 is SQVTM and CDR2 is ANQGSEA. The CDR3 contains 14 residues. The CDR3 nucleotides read TGCAGCGTTGAGGGAAGCACCGCAGGAGATACGCAGTATTTT. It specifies CSVEGSTAGDTQYF.

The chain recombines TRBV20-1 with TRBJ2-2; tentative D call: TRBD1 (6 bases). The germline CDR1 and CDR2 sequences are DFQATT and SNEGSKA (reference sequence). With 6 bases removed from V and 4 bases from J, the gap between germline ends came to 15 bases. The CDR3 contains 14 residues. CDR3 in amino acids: CSALNRAGTGELFF. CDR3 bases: TGCAGTGCCCTTAACAGGGCGGGCACCGGGGAGCTGTTTTTT.

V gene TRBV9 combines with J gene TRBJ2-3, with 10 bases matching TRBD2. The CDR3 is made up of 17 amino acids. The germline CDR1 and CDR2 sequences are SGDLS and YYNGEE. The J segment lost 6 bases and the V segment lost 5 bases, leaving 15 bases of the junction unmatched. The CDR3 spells CASSHPAGGPVLDTQYF. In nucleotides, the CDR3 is TGTGCCAGCAGTCACCCAGCGGGGGGGCCTGTTTTGGATACGCAGTATTTT.